The 15 T cell receptor beta chains below all came from one sample that was sequenced in a study of regulatory T cells in long-lasting Graves disease. Time point noted: newly diagnosed GD, antithyroid drugs for less than 3 months. TCR sequences were obtained from RNA taken from PBMCs. CDR3-region Arm-PCR and iRepertoire HTBI primers produced the TCR beta libraries. From the multiplex PCR reads, TCRdb called clonotypes with MiXCR, one entry per CDR3 protein. The repertoire holds over 500,000 distinct CDR3 sequences, around 15% seen once, with about 12% in the top ten. These data were also filed under a second study, of T cells in Graves' hyperthyroidism and ophthalmopathy.

Sequencing used peripheral blood mononuclear cells (PBMCs), obtained at new diagnosis, from a patient treated with antithyroid drugs. These TCRs come from a man aged 18 to 29 with Graves disease.

This clonotype was seen at least ten times. V is TRBV10-3 and J is TRBJ2-5, with 8 bases lining up with TRBD1. The junction had 11 bases not matched to a gene; V was cut back by 10 bases and J by 4 bases. The CDR3 sequence is 14 residues long. CDR1 ENHRY and CDR2 SYGVKD come from the germline V gene. The CDR3 is CASWPGQEPETQYF. CDR3 coding DNA: TGTGCCAGCTGGCCGGGACAGGAGCCAGAGACCCAGTACTTC.

V is TRBV13 and J is TRBJ1-3; 8 bases are shared with TRBD1. Germline V gene data show CDR1 as PRHDT and CDR2 as FYEKMQ (reference sequence). Trimming took 2 bases from V and 4 from J; bases not matched to a gene: 10. The CDR3 runs to 17 residues. As DNA, the CDR3 is TGTGCCAGCAGCTTAAGGGTTCGGGGGACAGGAGGAAACACCATATATTTT. Translated, it gives CASSLRVRGTGGNTIYF.

Ten or more counts support this clonotype. This chain uses TRBV19 with TRBJ1-2, with D perhaps TRBD1 (6 bases). This CDR3 contains 14 residues. Trimming took off 7 bases at V and 3 bases at J, with 15 bases between the two ends. Germline CDR1 is LNHDA and CDR2 is SQIVND (reference sequence). The CDR3 protein is CASTGGRGDYGYTF. CDR3 sequence (DNA): TGTGCCAGTACCGGGGGCAGGGGAGACTATGGCTACACCTTC.

This clonotype has a count of ten or more. The chain combines TRBV20-1 with TRBJ2-5; TRBD2 matches at 10 bases. Germline V gene lookup returns CDR1 DFQATT and CDR2 SNEGSKA (reference sequence). This CDR3 region has 14 residues. The junction had 4 bases not matched to a gene; V was cut back by 4 bases and J by 2 bases. The CDR3 region is CSANLAGVQETQYF. The DNA for the CDR3 is TGCAGTGCTAACCTAGCGGGAGTTCAAGAGACCCAGTACTTC.

The gene calls are TRBV29-1 and TRBJ1-1; D is undetermined. Germline loops: CDR1 SQVTM, CDR2 ANQGSEA. The CDR3 has 12 amino acids. V was trimmed by 4 bases and J by 7 bases, leaving 13 bases between them. The CDR3 DNA sequence: TGCAGCGTTGCTATATCGACTGGTGAAGCTTTCTTT. The encoded protein is CSVAISTGEAFF.

This clonotype was counted many times. The chain uses TRBV2 and TRBJ1-5; D ambiguous. There are 13 residues in the CDR3. Germline assignment: CDR1 SNHLY and CDR2 FYNNEI. V was shortened by 8 bases and J by 6 bases, with 14 bases between the two germline ends. CDR3 loop: CASARGSGQPQHF. CDR3 DNA sequence: TGTGCCAGCGCCCGGGGATCGGGTCAGCCCCAGCATTTT.

The table lists this clonotype with a few counts. The rearrangement uses TRBV6-1 and TRBJ1-1, with 7 bases aligning to TRBD1. The V gene end was trimmed by 6 bases and the J gene end by 8 bases; junction bases not matched to a gene: 6. Looked up from germline, CDR1 is MNHNS and CDR2 is SASEGT. The CDR3 has 12 residues. The CDR3 coding sequence is TGTGCCAGCAGCCGGGACAGCAAAGAAGCTTTCTTT. Its translation is CASSRDSKEAFF.

CDR3 loop: CASSLVPGGISGNTIYF. The CDR3 region has the DNA TGTGCCAGCAGTTTGGTCCCTGGAGGGATCTCTGGAAACACCATATATTTT. V is TRBV27 and J is TRBJ1-3; D gene ambiguous. The CDR3 extends over 17 amino acids. Per germline, CDR1 MNHEY and CDR2 SMNVEV (reference sequence). The V gene lost 3 bases and the J gene lost 0 bases, with 15 bases spanning the gap.

This clonotype occurred many times. The V gene is TRBV7-2, the J gene TRBJ2-7; D gene uncertain. V lost 5 bases, J lost 0 bases, and 11 bases lay in between. Germline V lookup: CDR1 SGHTA, CDR2 FQGNSA. The CDR3 is 14 amino acids. The CDR3 DNA reads as TGTGCCAGCAGCCCCGACCGTTACTCCTACGAGCAGTACTTC. It is translated as CASSPDRYSYEQYF.

This chain joins TRBV20-1 and TRBJ2-3, with TRBD2 identical over 13 bases. The CDR3 length is 18 residues. The junction had 10 bases not matched to a gene; V was cut back by 3 bases and J by 1 base. Germline CDR1 DFQATT, CDR2 SNEGSKA (reference sequence). Here the CDR3 reads CSARGPTSGRTGTDTQYF. The CDR3 DNA follows: TGCAGTGCTAGGGGGCCGACTAGCGGGAGGACCGGCACAGATACGCAGTATTTT.

This clonotype was detected many times. The chain has TRBV12-3 or TRBV12-4 and TRBJ1-4, with D perhaps matching TRBD1 (5 bases). V was pared by 3 bases and J by 7 bases, with 12 bases between. The CDR3 length is 14 residues. As DNA, the CDR3 is TGTGCCAGCAGTTTCAGCAGGGTCGGTGAAAAACTGTTTTTT. Amino acids: CASSFSRVGEKLFF.

Here the CDR3 DNA reads TGCAGTGCTGACGCGTCCTCTGGAAACACCATATATTTT. Translation gives CSADASSGNTIYF. V usage is TRBV20-1 and J usage is TRBJ1-3; D is unresolved. Germline CDR1 is DFQATT and CDR2 is SNEGSKA (reference sequence). With 5 bases removed from V and 0 bases from J, the gap between germline ends came to 8 bases. The length of the CDR3 is 13 residues.

This clonotype was seen a handful of times. This rearrangement joins TRBV19 to TRBJ2-7, with 8 bases identical to TRBD1. The V gene's germline CDR1 is LNHDA and CDR2 SQIVND (reference sequence). The CDR3 length is 14 residues. V dropped 7 bases and J dropped 4; count of bases not matched to a gene: 9. For the CDR3, the DNA is TGTGCCAGTACTCAGACAGGGGACCCTTACGAGCAGTACTTC. It encodes CASTQTGDPYEQYF.

This chain joins TRBV6-1 and TRBJ2-7; TRBD1 aligns across 7 bases. CDR3 size: 16 residues. Germline V gene data show CDR1 as MNHNS and CDR2 as SASEGT. V shed 6 bases, J shed 5 bases, and the junction held 16 bases outside the gene matches. The CDR3 DNA sequence: TGTGCCAGCAGCAAGTTAGGGGGCCAGGGGACACACGAGCAGTACTTC. This sequence encodes CASSKLGGQGTHEQYF.

This clonotype was counted a few times. The chain carries TRBV5-1 and TRBJ1-2, with TRBD1 matching over 7 bases. The J segment lost 7 bases and the V segment lost 0 bases, leaving 9 bases of the junction unmatched. Germline CDR1 reads SGHRS; CDR2 reads YFSETQ. CDR3 length: 15 amino acids. The CDR3 region has the DNA TGCGCCAGCAGCTTGGGGGGACAGAAATTTAGTGGCTACACCTTC. It codes for CASSLGGQKFSGYTF.